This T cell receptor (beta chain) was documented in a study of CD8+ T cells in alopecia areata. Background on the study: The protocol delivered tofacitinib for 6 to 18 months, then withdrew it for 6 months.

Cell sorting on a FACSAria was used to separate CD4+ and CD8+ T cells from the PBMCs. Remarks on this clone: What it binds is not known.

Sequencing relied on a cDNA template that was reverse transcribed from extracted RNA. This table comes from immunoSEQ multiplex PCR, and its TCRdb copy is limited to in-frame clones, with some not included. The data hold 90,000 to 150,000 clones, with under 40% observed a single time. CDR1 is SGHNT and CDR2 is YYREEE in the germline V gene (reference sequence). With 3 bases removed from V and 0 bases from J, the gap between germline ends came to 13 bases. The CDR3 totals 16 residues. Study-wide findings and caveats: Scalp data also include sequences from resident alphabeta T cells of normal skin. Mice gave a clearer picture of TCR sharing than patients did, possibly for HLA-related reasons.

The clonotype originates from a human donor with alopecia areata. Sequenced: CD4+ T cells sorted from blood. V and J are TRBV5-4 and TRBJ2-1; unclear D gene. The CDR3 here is CASSSVVWSSYNEQFF. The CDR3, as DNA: TGTGCCAGCAGCTCGGTAGTGTGGAGCTCCTACAATGAGCAGTTCTTC.